This record covers a single T cell receptor beta chain. Its antigen remains unidentified. No base-level quality is on record; no much larger clone is a single base apart. The cohort comprised 670 or so healthy bone marrow donors. All cohort members were sampled while nominally healthy, although unrecorded immune exposures were likely present. The donor tested CMV seronegative and was one of the 352 seronegative cohort members. A peripheral blood sample was provided by each donor, and peripheral blood mononuclear cells were used for TCR beta sequencing. Genomic DNA was extracted from the blood cell samples with the Qiagen DNeasy Blood Extraction Kit. These data are taken from a study of cytomegalovirus exposure and HLA in healthy donors (dated by TCRdb to about 2017). In the study overall: According to an earlier analysis of 587 of the donors, 200 million or so T cells yielded roughly 110 million unique TCR beta sequences and less than 300 Gb of sequence data. An early release covering 550 to 650 HLA-typed donors comprised about 300 gigabases of sequencing data and approximately 80 million unique TCR sequences. Of the roughly 400 genotyped donors, over 70% fell in the genetic ancestry cluster associated with self-reported Caucasian donors. The aim of the study was to test whether cataloging public T cell receptors could identify signatures of past pathogen exposure. Using immunosequencing, the study profiled T cell repertoires from 500 to 800 subjects and related those repertoires to cytomegalovirus serostatus. In addition to the first cohort of around 670 subjects, a separate validation cohort of approximately 130 different subjects was used. To predict cytomegalovirus infection status, the study brought together high-throughput TCR immunosequencing, statistical association of individual TCRs with disease status, and machine learning. A later analysis re-analyzed previously published TCR beta repertoires from 600 to 850 donors and added high-resolution HLA genotyping to study TCR occurrence patterns. The later analysis used no new phenotypic data to find candidate immune exposures, relying instead on TCR beta sequences and their occurrence across donors. In an earlier analysis of more than 550 of the donors, high-throughput TCR beta sequencing was used to judge whether each TCR beta V gene segment behaved as functional or pseudogenic. Donor age, sex, ethnicity and CMV serostatus were compiled together with the repertoire data. A later genetic analysis took genome-wide SNP genotypes for 398 of the 666 donors and used that subset as a discovery cohort. All discovery cohort repertoires had been generated on a single sequencing platform. HLA typing included class I and class II loci at four-digit resolution. Typing coverage differed by locus: A, B, C, DRB1 and DQB1 were typed in roughly 620-630 donors, DQA1 in around 500, DPA1 in around 580, and DPB1 in around 440. A few DR-DQ haplotypes were treated as single units for association and clustering because of strong linkage in the cohort. Among roughly 400 genotyped donors of the cohort, an average of roughly 230,000 unique TCR beta nucleotide sequences was sequenced per donor, of which roughly 18% were non-productive.

The library relied on the immunoSEQ multiplex PCR assay. The multiplex PCR relied on a mix of 60 forward primers for TCR Vbeta segments and 13 reverse primers for TCR Jbeta segments. Amplification of the CDR3 region of rearranged TCR beta genes was performed with a multiplex PCR assay on genomic DNA. The Illumina HiSeq System was used to sequence the amplified TCR beta libraries as 87-base-pair reads. In the original analysis: Across the 666 repertoires, a later analysis counted tens of millions of unique TCR beta chains, around 11 million of which were shared by at least two donors. Raw reads were error-corrected and collapsed into unique sequences by a nearest-neighbor algorithm in which closely related sequences were merged to remove PCR and sequencing errors. V, D and J gene segments were assigned by aligning CDR3 sequences to IMGT reference sequences. For a sequence to be retained, at least a six-nucleotide match to both a V gene segment and a J gene segment was required. Rearrangements were called productive when the CDR3 lacked stop codons and stayed in frame with V and J; all others were non-productive. Following IMGT convention, CDR3 was defined as the stretch from the second conserved V-encoded cysteine up to the conserved J-encoded phenylalanine. The earlier analysis of about 590 of the donors excluded sequences that lacked an unambiguous match to a single V gene segment. An earlier analysis of some 610 of the donors called V segments functional above 56.7% productive rearrangements and segregating when the between-donor standard deviation exceeded 5%. A statistical classification framework was built to diagnose cytomegalovirus status from the catalog of TCR beta chain sequences. V and J gene assignment, in a later analysis, came from comparing TCR nucleotide sequences with IMGT/GENE-DB human TR gene sequences. The TCRdist pipeline was used in a later analysis to assign CDR3 sequences and most-parsimonious VDJ recombination scenarios. In a later analysis, each TCR beta chain was defined by its CDR3 amino acid sequence together with its V-gene family, and reads without a unique V-gene family were excluded. In a later analysis, 550 to 650 highly shared, low-generation-probability nucleotide sequences were removed to address suspected cross-contamination and a sequencing artifact. In a later analysis, a clonal expansion index for each public chain was calculated from normalized within-repertoire ranks of inferred template counts. A later analysis computed generation probabilities with a VDJ recombination model fitted to out-of-frame rearrangements, and checked the results against IGoR. In a later analysis, hypergeometric tests were used to score TCR-TCR, TCR-HLA and TCR-CMV co-occurrence, with a repertoire-size bias correction applied to TCR pairs. False discovery rates were estimated in a later analysis by permuting HLA or CMV assignments 20 times. In a later analysis, co-occurring TCRs were grouped using DBSCAN, with TCRdist sequence similarity added in when clustering inside HLA-allele-positive subsets. Repertoires with fewer than 30,000 or more than 120,000 public chains, plus five repertoires with anomalous nucleotide sharing, were excluded from co-occurrence clustering. TCRdb took this table from immuneACCESS and kept in-frame rearrangements with V and J called. Such tables lack part of the clones; where checked against another copy, unresolved V genes explain under half of the gap, and the rest is unexplained. V and J calls and clone size are copied from that table; D and trimming were computed from the DNA. This sample has 150,000 to 200,000 clones in its table, and 65% to 80% of those were observed once. The ten largest make up more than 3% of the sample.

Study-wide conclusions, independent of this receptor: Because counts were too low, around 18 rarely observed V segments, including chromosome 9 orphons, were left out of the earlier analysis of roughly 600 of the donors. Compared with the approximately 600-donor mean, donors in an Asian-associated ancestry cluster had fewer N-insertions in productive TCRs, according to a later genetic analysis. Assigning TCR associations to individual alleles was difficult when HLA alleles, especially DR and DQ, strongly co-occurred. A further reported finding was that TCR beta sequences accurately predicted the HLA-A and HLA-B alleles for most subjects in the first cohort. In the study, 150 to 200 TCR beta chains were listed as associated with cytomegalovirus. A later analysis reported that several top co-occurrence clusters appeared linked to parvovirus B19, influenza, CMV and Epstein-Barr virus. Broadly in line with IMGT annotations, most TCR beta V segments showed up in productive rearrangements about 87% or about 30% of the time in an earlier analysis of 450 to 750 of the donors. Sequencing depth was assumed to be roughly uniform across donors in the presence/absence analyses, though that assumption may not hold. Immune exposure information for the cohort was limited to CMV serostatus. The cohort was sequenced for TCR beta chains only, and without alpha or paired-chain data the features that could be detected were limited. Correlated functional status among segregating V segments might be attributable to linkage disequilibrium, but an unknown experimental factor could not be ruled out. The 87-base-pair reads could not distinguish some IMGT-functional V segments, including TRBV6-2 and TRBV6-3, so those segments were excluded. Three of the identified cytomegalovirus-associated TCR beta chains were confirmed in vitro to be specific for cytomegalovirus antigens. According to the authors, the approach could potentially be generalized to other disease states and immunological phenotypes. An association between a missense DCLRE1C variant and V-gene and J-gene trimming of TCR beta chains was found in a later genetic analysis and replicated in an independent cohort. A group of highly shared sequence variants was considered likely to be a technical artifact of the sequencing pipeline. According to a later analysis, TCR association rates differed among HLA loci, with DRB1 alleles showing the most associated TCRs and HLA-C alleles showing the fewest. In a later analysis, HLA-associated TCR beta chains showed more clonal expansion and lower generation probabilities than non-associated chains that were equally common. At a false discovery rate of 0.05, a later analysis linked roughly 17,000 TCR beta sequences to specific HLA alleles. According to a later analysis, most CMV-associated TCR beta chains appeared to be HLA-restricted, and the HLA associations seemed to be driven largely by CMV exposure. The classifier was reported to diagnose cytomegalovirus status with high specificity and sensitivity in both the original and validation cohorts. Most TCR sequences were observed very rarely across donors, whereas some public TCRs were present in many individuals. Because HLA typing was missing for some donors at each locus, association tests included only the typed subset.

The junction shows trimming of 0 bases on V and 10 bases on J, and the gene matches do not reach 11 bases of it. Measured from the cysteine to the phenylalanine, the CDR3 is 15 residues long. CDR3 DNA is the only sequence kept; it has 45 bases, read in frame from the first base. CDR1 and CDR2 (GTSNPN, SVGIG) derive from the germline V gene (reference sequence). This clonotype originated in a male donor in good health and CMV-seronegative. The chain couples TRBV30 to TRBJ2-1; TRBD2 agrees with 8 junctional bases. Sequenced material: PBMCs. The CDR3 here reads CAWSVLAGGPLEQFF. The DNA sequence reads TGTGCCTGGAGTGTATTGGCGGGGGGCCCCCTCGAGCAGTTCTTC.